This T cell receptor beta chain was sequenced for a study of T cell repertoires in cytomegalovirus infection. In TCRdb, the reads were re-called with MiXCR into one record per CDR3 protein. The sample has approximately 300,000 distinct CDR3 sequences; 25% to 35% are singletons. A note on this clonotype: The antigen remains undetermined.

Study-wide points: Cumulative public TCR beta family frequency identified carriers of CMV plus the relevant HLA.

The CDR3 has 16 amino acids. Germline values: CDR1 MNHEY, CDR2 SVGAGI. The V end was cut by 6 bases, the J end by 8 bases, with 25 bases between. This TCR was recovered from a human donor in good health (CMV status not recorded). Some clones in this sample may be carry-over from other donors' samples. The rearrangement joins TRBV6-5 to TRBJ1-2; D gene unclear. The sample was cultured PBMCs, taken from culture after CMV antigen stimulation. CDR3 loop: CASRSSGSLPERGYTF. The CDR3 coding sequence is TGTGCCAGCAGGTCTTCCGGGTCCCTCCCCGAGCGGGGCTACACCTTC.